Presented here are 30 T cell receptor beta chains from one specimen sequenced in a study of T cell changes during pregnancy in multiple sclerosis. Clones were sequenced by immunoSEQ multiplex PCR, and TCRdb holds only the in-frame ones, with some missing. The table has tens of thousands of clones, 94% seen once. Sequencing was performed on peripheral blood, taken in the second trimester of pregnancy. Source of these receptors: a female donor in good health, enrolled as a control in a pregnancy study.

This rearrangement joins TRBV5-1 to TRBJ2-7, with D perhaps matching TRBD2 (6 bases). Germline CDR1 SGHRS, CDR2 YFSETQ. With 2 bases removed from V and 6 bases from J, the gap between germline ends came to 12 bases. The length of the CDR3 is 13 residues. CDR3 DNA sequence: TGCGCCAGCAGCTTACGCTCCGGGGGCGAGCAGTACTTC. Its protein product is CASSLRSGGEQYF.

The rearrangement uses TRBV28 and TRBJ2-7; 14 nucleotides align to TRBD2. J lost 6 bases, V lost 4 bases, and 8 bases had no gene match. The length of the CDR3 is 16 residues. Germline V lookup: CDR1 MDHEN, CDR2 SYDVKM. The CDR3 sequence: CASSSGLAGAFGEQYF. The CDR3 DNA reads as TGTGCCAGCAGTTCGGGACTAGCGGGAGCCTTCGGCGAGCAGTACTTC.

The rearrangement links TRBV19 to TRBJ2-1; perhaps TRBD1 as D (6 bases). This CDR3 has 15 residues. From germline, CDR1 is LNHDA and CDR2 SQIVND (reference sequence). V was clipped by 4 bases and J by 3 bases, with 13 bases between them. The CDR3 nucleotides read TGTGCCAGTAGTACCGGGACATCTGACTACAATGAGCAGTTCTTC. It is translated as CASSTGTSDYNEQFF.

This chain uses TRBV6-5 with TRBJ2-7; 12 bases align to TRBD2. J lost 2 bases, V lost 6 bases, and 5 bases had no gene match. The length of the CDR3 is 15 residues. From germline, CDR1 is MNHEY and CDR2 SVGAGI. In DNA form, the CDR3 reads TGTGCCAGCAGGACTAGCGGGAGTCCCCCCTACGAGCAGTACTTC. Its translation: CASRTSGSPPYEQYF.

This chain uses TRBV28 with TRBJ1-1; D gene unclear. This CDR3 has 11 amino acids. V lost 8 bases and J lost 6, with 10 bases in between. The germline gives CDR1 MDHEN, CDR2 SYDVKM. The CDR3 DNA sequence: TGTGCCAGCCGAGTTACAGCTGAAGCTTTCTTT. Its translation: CASRVTAEAFF.

The V call is TRBV4-1, the J call TRBJ2-7, with 9 bases matching TRBD1. With V trimmed by 5 bases and J by 2 bases, 10 bases remained unmatched. Germline V gene lookup returns CDR1 MGHRA and CDR2 YSYEKL. This CDR3 comprises 16 residues. The DNA of the CDR3 is TGCGCCAGCAGCTACCTGACAGGGGGGGTCCCCTACGAGCAGTACTTC. Translated: CASSYLTGGVPYEQYF.

The sample holds one count of this clone. The chain carries TRBV6-5 and TRBJ1-1, with TRBD1 as a possible D gene (5 bases). Germline CDR1 is MNHEY and CDR2 is SVGAGI. The V and J ends lost 2 bases and 0 bases respectively, with 13 bases between them. The CDR3 totals 16 residues. CDR3 sequence (DNA): TGTGCCAGCAGTTACACGGCCGGGACTGTGAACACTGAAGCTTTCTTT. Encoded protein: CASSYTAGTVNTEAFF.

The genes are TRBV27 and TRBJ2-1; 9 positions match TRBD2. CDR1 and CDR2 (germline): MNHEY, SMNVEV (reference sequence). The junction had 4 bases not matched to a gene; V was cut back by 7 bases and J by 6 bases. The CDR3 is 13 residues long. CDR3 amino acids: CASKLAGSNEQFF. CDR3 bases: TGTGCCAGCAAGCTAGCGGGATCCAATGAGCAGTTCTTC.

The chain has TRBV7-9 and TRBJ1-1, with 8 positions matching TRBD1. The germline CDR1 and CDR2 sequences are SEHNR and FQNEAQ (reference sequence). The CDR3 is 14 residues long. V shed 3 bases and J 5 bases; nucleotides not matched to a gene: 5. CDR3 sequence reads: CASSFDRGSTEAFF. DNA for the CDR3: TGTGCCAGCAGCTTCGACAGGGGTTCTACTGAAGCTTTCTTT.

As DNA, the CDR3 is TGTGCCAGCAGCGTCGAAGCAGGGGCCACAGATACGCAGTATTTT. It codes for CASSVEAGATDTQYF. This rearrangement joins TRBV9 to TRBJ2-3; D might be TRBD1 (6 bases). Looked up from germline, CDR1 is SGDLS and CDR2 is YYNGEE. This CDR3 contains 15 residues. V lost 2 bases to trimming and J lost 2 bases, with 12 bases between them.

The J gene is TRBJ2-1, the V gene TRBV7-9, with a possible D match to TRBD1 (6 bases). Germline CDR1 and CDR2: SEHNR and FQNEAQ (reference sequence). The V end lost 5 bases, the J end lost 0 bases, and 14 bases lay between the germline ends. This CDR3 has 16 amino acids. CDR3 nucleotides: TGTGCCAGCAGCCTTCCCAAACAGGGCTCCTACAATGAGCAGTTCTTC. This translates into CASSLPKQGSYNEQFF.

This chain uses TRBV28 with TRBJ1-5; tentatively, D is TRBD1 (6 bases). V lost 5 bases and J lost 0, with 11 bases in between. The CDR3 length is 15 residues. Germline CDR1 MDHEN, CDR2 SYDVKM. CDR3 region: CASSKGDISNQPQHF. The CDR3 nucleotides are TGTGCCAGCAGTAAAGGGGACATTAGCAATCAGCCCCAGCATTTT.

J is TRBJ1-6 and V is TRBV6-1; D perhaps matches TRBD1 (5 bases). The germline V gene has CDR1 MNHNS and CDR2 SASEGT. The CDR3 spans 18 residues. The germline V and J ends were trimmed by 2 bases and 0 bases, with 14 bases remaining between them. The CDR3 loop is CASSEYQGGSSYNSPLHF. The CDR3 coding sequence is TGTGCCAGCAGTGAATATCAGGGAGGGAGCTCCTATAATTCACCCCTCCACTTT.

The chain couples TRBV9 to TRBJ2-3; TRBD1 matches at 8 bases. This CDR3 is built from 14 residues. Germline V CDR1 and CDR2: SGDLS, YYNGEE. Trimming took 3 bases from V and 4 from J; bases not matched to a gene: 4. The DNA for the CDR3 is TGTGCCAGCAGCGCCAGGGGGCCCGCAGATACGCAGTATTTT. It is translated as CASSARGPADTQYF. Full variable domain (rest looked up from reference TRBV9 and TRBJ2-3): DSGVTQTPKHLITATGQRVTLRCSPRSGDLSVYWYQQSLDQGLQFLIQYYNGEERAKGNILERFSAQQFPDLHSELNLSSLELGDSALYFCASSARGPADTQYFGPGTRLTVL.

This clone was seen a handful of times. The chain joins TRBV4-1 to TRBJ2-1; TRBD1 aligns across 9 bases. J lost 3 bases, V lost 5 bases, and 8 bases had no gene match. This CDR3 contains 16 residues. The germline gives CDR1 MGHRA, CDR2 YSYEKL. The chain's CDR3 is CASSFRTGDVYNEQFF. In nucleotides, the CDR3 is TGCGCCAGCAGCTTCCGGACAGGGGACGTCTACAATGAGCAGTTCTTC.

This CDR3 reads CASSQRRRSSGNTIYF. CDR3 bases: TGTGCCAGCAGTCAAAGGCGGAGAAGCTCTGGAAACACCATATATTTT. The chain has TRBV28 and TRBJ1-3; the D is unclear. The CDR3 is 16 amino acids. Trimming pared 5 bases from V and 0 bases from J, leaving 14 bases between. Per germline, CDR1 MDHEN and CDR2 SYDVKM.

The chain is built from TRBV18 and TRBJ2-5; D might be TRBD1 (6 bases). V was shortened by 1 base and J by 4 bases, with 13 bases between the two germline ends. From germline, CDR1 is KGHSH and CDR2 LQKENI. This CDR3 comprises 15 residues. The CDR3: CASSPLARGGETQYF. The CDR3 DNA sequence: TGTGCCAGCTCACCACTGGCAAGAGGGGGAGAGACCCAGTACTTC.

This clone was seen a single time. The chain links TRBV30 to TRBJ2-5, with D maybe TRBD1 (5 bases). Looked up from germline, CDR1 is GTSNPN and CDR2 is SVGIG (reference sequence). The CDR3 contains 12 residues. V gave up 4 bases and J gave up 5 bases, with 11 bases separating them. In nucleotides, the CDR3 is TGTGCCTGGAAACCAAAGGGGGAGACCCAGTACTTC. Amino acids: CAWKPKGETQYF.

This chain uses TRBV27 with TRBJ2-7, with D possibly matching TRBD1 (6 bases). The CDR3 is 13 residues long. V was shortened by 6 bases and J by 2 bases, with 11 bases between the two germline ends. Germline V gives CDR1 MNHEY, CDR2 SMNVEV (reference sequence). The CDR3 region has the DNA TGTGCCAGCAGGTGGGGGCTCCCCTACGAGCAGTACTTC. This sequence encodes CASRWGLPYEQYF.

This chain joins TRBV11-2 and TRBJ2-5, with 12 nucleotides matching TRBD2. V lost 3 bases and J lost 5; bases outside the gene matches: 13. The CDR3 runs to 18 residues. Germline CDR1 SGHAT, CDR2 FQNNGV. CDR3 amino acids: CASSFGSASGRATETQYF. CDR3 DNA: TGTGCCAGCAGCTTCGGTTCGGCTAGCGGGAGGGCCACGGAGACCCAGTACTTC.

The chain employs TRBV11-2 and TRBJ2-2, with D possibly TRBD1 on 6 matching bases. The CDR3 runs to 15 residues. With 8 bases removed from V and 8 bases from J, the gap between germline ends came to 21 bases. Germline assignment: CDR1 SGHAT and CDR2 FQNNGV. CDR3 residues: CASDPLQGYRGELFF. Written as DNA, the CDR3 is TGTGCCAGCGATCCTCTACAGGGATATAGAGGGGAGCTGTTTTTT. Complete variable domain (other parts from reference TRBV11-2 and TRBJ2-2): EAGVAQSPRYKIIEKRQSVAFWCNPISGHATLYWYQQILGQGPKLLIQFQNNGVVDDSQLPKDRFSAERLKGVDSTLKIQPAKLEDSAVYLCASDPLQGYRGELFFGEGSRLTVL.

This chain uses TRBV7-9 with TRBJ2-3, with 12 bases matching TRBD2. This CDR3 has 18 amino acids. Germline-derived CDR1 and CDR2 are SEHNR and FQNEAQ (reference sequence). V dropped 5 bases and J dropped 2; count of bases not matched to a gene: 11. CDR3 protein: CASSGVASGRAFTDTQYF. The CDR3 DNA reads as TGTGCCAGCAGCGGCGTGGCTAGCGGGAGGGCCTTCACAGATACGCAGTATTTT.

The chain couples TRBV28 to TRBJ2-1, with TRBD1 matching 12 bases. In germline, CDR1 is MDHEN, CDR2 SYDVKM. The CDR3 consists of 16 residues. V lost 3 bases and J lost 7; bases outside the gene matches: 7. The CDR3: CASSLLGQGANNEQFF. In DNA form, the CDR3 reads TGTGCCAGCAGTTTGCTGGGACAGGGGGCCAATAATGAGCAGTTCTTC.

This chain joins TRBV7-9 and TRBJ1-2; D perhaps matches TRBD1 (6 bases). Trimming took off 1 base at V and 7 bases at J, with 7 bases between the two ends. There are 12 residues in the CDR3. The V gene's germline CDR1 is SEHNR and CDR2 FQNEAQ (reference sequence). This CDR3 reads CASSLGGGGYTF. CDR3 nucleotide sequence: TGTGCCAGCAGCTTAGGAGGGGGTGGCTACACCTTC.

The rearrangement joins TRBV5-1 to TRBJ1-4; TRBD1 aligns across 8 bases. J was trimmed by 4 bases and V by 0 bases; bases with no gene match: 2. The CDR3 loop spans 15 amino acids. The germline V gene has CDR1 SGHRS and CDR2 YFSETQ. The CDR3 DNA follows: TGCGCCAGCAGCTTGGAGGACAGGGTTAATGAAAAACTGTTTTTT. Translation gives CASSLEDRVNEKLFF.

The chain combines TRBV30 with TRBJ1-1, with D uncertain. Per germline, CDR1 GTSNPN and CDR2 SVGIG (reference sequence). The CDR3 extends over 12 amino acids. V was pared by 2 bases and J by 3 bases, with 7 bases between. This CDR3 is CAWSLADTEAFF. CDR3 nucleotides: TGTGCCTGGAGTCTAGCCGACACTGAAGCTTTCTTT.

This chain connects TRBV2 to TRBJ1-5, with D unclear. V lost 6 bases and J 4 bases, leaving 13 bases between the germline ends. Looked up from germline, CDR1 is SNHLY and CDR2 is FYNNEI. This CDR3 comprises 14 residues. Written as DNA, the CDR3 is TGTGCCAGCAGGGTTGGTGGGCTTAATCAGCCCCAGCATTTT. Translation gives CASRVGGLNQPQHF.

V usage is TRBV27 and J usage is TRBJ2-3; 7 nucleotides line up with TRBD2. CDR3 length equals 14 residues. With V trimmed by 7 bases and J by 2 bases, 6 bases remained unmatched. Germline values: CDR1 MNHEY, CDR2 SMNVEV (reference sequence). The CDR3 loop reads CASTGERDTDTQYF. The CDR3 DNA is TGTGCCAGCACGGGGGAGCGGGACACAGATACGCAGTATTTT.

The chain combines TRBV21-1 with TRBJ2-1; the table's D call of TRBD2 was not tested on the DNA. TRBV21-1 constitutes a pseudogene. The length of the CDR3 is 15 residues. The CDR3: CASSKPGRGGSEQFF. CDR3 coding DNA: TGTGCCAGCAGCAAACCCGGGAGGGGCGGGAGTGAGCAGTTCTTC.

This chain links TRBV28 with TRBJ2-7; 9 bases are shared with TRBD2. Germline V gives CDR1 MDHEN, CDR2 SYDVKM. The CDR3 runs to 14 residues. With V trimmed by 3 bases and J by 4 bases, 4 bases remained unmatched. Written as DNA, the CDR3 is TGTGCCAGCAGTTTCGCGGGAGGGTCGTACGAGCAGTACTTC. Protein: CASSFAGGSYEQYF.